This T cell receptor (beta chain) was identified during a study of technical replicates of blood from a few donors (dated by TCRdb to 2017 to 2019). Notes on this clone: No cognate antigen has been identified for it. Base qualities are not recorded, but no much larger clone differs from it by a single base.

Libraries came from the immunoSEQ multiplex PCR assay. This is the immuneACCESS table as TCRdb keeps it, with only in-frame sequences that have V and J called. A part of the clones is gone; compared with another copy, unresolved V genes explain less than half, and the rest is unexplained. The sample includes approximately 73,000 clones, with approximately 93% observed a single time. Clones ranked in the top ten supply 0.2% to 0.3% of the sample. CDR1 and CDR2 are read off the germline V gene as SGHDT and YYEEEE. V was cut back by 0 bases and J by 1 base, leaving a gap of 10 bases between them. The CDR3 holds 15 amino acids from the cysteine to the phenylalanine. The sequence is cut down to CDR3 DNA, 45 bases in frame from base 1.

This sequence uses TRBV5-6 and TRBJ2-5; there is no confident call for the D gene. The specimen sequenced was T cells isolated from PBMCs. This TCR was sampled from a human donor in good health. The CDR3 corresponds to CASSLDPIPQETQYF. The DNA sequence is as follows: TGTGCCAGCAGCTTGGACCCTATTCCCCAAGAGACCCAGTACTTC.